This T cell receptor (beta chain) was recovered during a study of CD8+ T cells in alopecia areata. Study conclusions and caveats: Higher clonality and more expanded CD8+ clones appeared in lesional than normal scalp.

Trimming pared 6 bases from V and 2 bases from J, leaving 9 bases between. This CDR3 has 13 residues. The germline V gene has CDR1 SGHTA and CDR2 FQGNSA. Sequencing used cDNA as its template, made by extracting RNA and reverse transcribing it. TCRdb's copy holds only in-frame clones and misses some; the assay was immunoSEQ multiplex PCR. Here the sample spans more than 95,000 clones, roughly two fifths being singletons. Peripheral blood, together with lesional scalp punch biopsies, was collected from alopecia areata patients. This clone has a handful of counts. The antigen is unknown. The source is a human donor with alopecia areata. Sequences were obtained from CD4+ T cells sorted from blood. The gene calls are TRBV7-2 and TRBJ2-3; D is unresolved. The CDR3 spells CASSSRNTDTQYF. For the CDR3, the DNA is TGTGCCAGCAGTTCCCGGAACACAGATACGCAGTATTTT.